What follows is one T cell receptor (beta chain) and its context. The sample comes from a study of blood T cell repertoires in COVID-19. TCRdb's table, derived via immunoSEQ multiplex PCR, lists solely in-frame clones and lacks some. Of about 480,000 clones listed, roughly 91% are singletons. The sequenced sample was peripheral blood. This receptor was identified in a woman in her forties or fifties with COVID-19, enrolled during active disease.

The CDR3 sequence: CASSYRAVNTEAFF. CDR3 nucleotides: TGTGCCAGCAGCTACAGGGCGGTGAACACTGAAGCTTTCTTT. The rearrangement joins TRBV5-6 to TRBJ1-1; the D gene is possibly TRBD1 (6 bases). With 3 bases removed from V and 0 bases from J, the gap between germline ends came to 9 bases. The germline gives CDR1 SGHDT, CDR2 YYEEEE. CDR3 length equals 14 residues. Supplemented by reference TRBV5-6 and TRBJ1-1, the full variable domain reads DAGVTQSPTHLIKTRGQQVTLRCSPKSGHDTVSWYQQALGQGPQFIFQYYEEEERQRGNFPDRFSGHQFPNYSSELNVNALLLGDSALYLCASSYRAVNTEAFFGQGTRLTVV.